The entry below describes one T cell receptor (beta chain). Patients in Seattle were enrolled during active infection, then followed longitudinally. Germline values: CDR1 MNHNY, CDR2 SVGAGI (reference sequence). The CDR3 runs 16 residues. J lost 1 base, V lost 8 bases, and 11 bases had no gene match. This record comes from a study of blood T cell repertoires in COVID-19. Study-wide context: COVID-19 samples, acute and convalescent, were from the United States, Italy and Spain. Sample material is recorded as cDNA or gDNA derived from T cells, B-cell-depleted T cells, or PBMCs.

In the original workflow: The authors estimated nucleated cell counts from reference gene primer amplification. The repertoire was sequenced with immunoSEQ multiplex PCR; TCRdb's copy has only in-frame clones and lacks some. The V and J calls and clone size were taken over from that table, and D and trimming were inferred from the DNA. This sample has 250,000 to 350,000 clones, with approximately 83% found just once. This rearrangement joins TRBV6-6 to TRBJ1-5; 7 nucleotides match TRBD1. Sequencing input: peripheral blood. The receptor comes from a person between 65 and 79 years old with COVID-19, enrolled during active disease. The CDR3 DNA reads TGTGCCAGCCACGGAGTTCCGGGACAGAGCAATCAGCCCCAGCATTTT. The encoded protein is CASHGVPGQSNQPQHF.